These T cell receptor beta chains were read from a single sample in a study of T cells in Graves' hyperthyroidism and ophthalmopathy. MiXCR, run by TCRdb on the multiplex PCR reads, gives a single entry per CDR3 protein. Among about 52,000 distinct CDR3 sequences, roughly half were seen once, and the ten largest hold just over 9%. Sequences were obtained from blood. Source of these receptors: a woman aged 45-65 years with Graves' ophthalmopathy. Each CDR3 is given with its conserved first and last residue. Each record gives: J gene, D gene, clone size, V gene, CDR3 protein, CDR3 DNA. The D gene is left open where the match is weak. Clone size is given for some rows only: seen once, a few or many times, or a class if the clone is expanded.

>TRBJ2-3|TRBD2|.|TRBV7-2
CASSPTSGGAGADTQYF
TGTGCCAGCAGCCCCACTAGCGGGGGGGCCGGGGCAGATACGCAGTATTTT
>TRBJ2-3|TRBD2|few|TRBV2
CASSQVGGGATDTQYF
TGTGCCAGCAGCCAAGTGGGCGGGGGGGCCACAGATACGCAGTATTTT
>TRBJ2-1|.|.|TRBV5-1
CASRPDMSYNEQLF
TGCGCCAGCAGGCCGGACATGTCCTACAATGAGCAGCTTTTC
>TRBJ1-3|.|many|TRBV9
CASSVQGEVSGNTIYF
TGTGCCAGCAGCGTCCAGGGTGAAGTCTCTGGAAACACCATATATTTT
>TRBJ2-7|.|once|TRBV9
CASSVGGRVQYF
TGTGCCAGCAGCGTAGGGGGCAGGGTGCAGTACTTC
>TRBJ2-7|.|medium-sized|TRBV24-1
CATSDPDTYEQYF
TGTGCCACCAGTGATCCTGACACCTACGAGCAGTACTTC
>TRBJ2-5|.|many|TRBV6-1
CASSDQGFLETQYF
TGTGCCAGCAGTGACCAGGGGTTTTTGGAGACCCAGTACTTC
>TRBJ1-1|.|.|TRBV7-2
CASSLGSLNTEAFF
TGTGCCAGCAGCTTAGGCAGTCTGAACACTGAAGCTTTCTTT
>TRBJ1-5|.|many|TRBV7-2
CASSFSGGVGNQPQHF
TGTGCCAGCAGCTTTAGTGGGGGGGTTGGCAATCAGCCCCAGCATTTT
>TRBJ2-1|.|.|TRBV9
CASTSGDEQFF
TGTGCCAGCACCTCAGGGGATGAGCAGTTCTTC
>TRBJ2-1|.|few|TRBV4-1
CASSQDFDKEQFF
TGCGCCAGCAGCCAAGATTTCGACAAGGAGCAGTTCTTC
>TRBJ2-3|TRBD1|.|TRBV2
CASSGEGQGERTDTQYF
TGTGCCAGCAGTGGAGAGGGACAGGGGGAGCGGACAGATACGCAGTATTTT
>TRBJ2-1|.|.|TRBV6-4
CASSDVQGADTQFF
TGTGCCAGCAGTGACGTGCAGGGCGCAGATACGCAGTTCTTC
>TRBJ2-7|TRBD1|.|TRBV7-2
CASSWGTASYEQHF
TGTGCCAGTAGCTGGGGGACAGCCTCCTACGAGCAGCACTTC
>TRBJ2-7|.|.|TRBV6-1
CASIILSESSYEQYF
TGTGCCAGCATTATCCTTAGCGAGAGCTCCTACGAGCAGTACTTC
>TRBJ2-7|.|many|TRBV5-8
CASSFSAVGDEQYF
TGTGCCAGCAGCTTTTCAGCCGTTGGGGACGAGCAGTACTTC
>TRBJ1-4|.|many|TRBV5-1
CASSLSGWGNEKLFF
TGCGCCAGCAGCCTTTCGGGGTGGGGGAATGAAAAACTGTTTTTT
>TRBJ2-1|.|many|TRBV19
CASSTDWYNEQFF
TGTGCCAGTAGTACCGACTGGTACAATGAGCAGTTCTTC
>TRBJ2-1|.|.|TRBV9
CAGSVESLYNEQLF
TGTGCCGGCAGCGTGGAGTCACTATACAATGAGCAGCTCTTC
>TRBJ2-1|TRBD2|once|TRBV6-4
CASSAAGTSVYNEQFF
TGTGCCAGCAGTGCCGCCGGGACTAGCGTCTACAATGAGCAGTTCTTC
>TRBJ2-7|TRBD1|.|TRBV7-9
CAIPTGTAYEQYF
TGTGCCATCCCTACCGGGACAGCCTACGAGCAGTACTTC
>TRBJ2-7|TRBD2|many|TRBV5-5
CASSELAGVLRGEQYF
TGTGCCAGCAGCGAACTAGCGGGGGTACTCCGGGGCGAGCAGTACTTC
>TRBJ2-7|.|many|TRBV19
CASSISGGVYEQYF
TGTGCCAGTAGTATATCGGGGGGCGTCTACGAGCAGTACTTC
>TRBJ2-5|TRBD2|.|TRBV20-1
CSAYTSGVRETQYF
TGCAGTGCGTATACTAGCGGGGTTCGGGAGACCCAGTACTTC
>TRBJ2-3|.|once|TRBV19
CATGITDTQYF
TGTGCTACGGGGATCACAGATACGCAGTATTTT
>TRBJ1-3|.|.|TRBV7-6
CASSQDRNSGNTIYF
TGTGCCAGCAGCCAAGATCGCAACTCTGGAAACACCATATATTTT
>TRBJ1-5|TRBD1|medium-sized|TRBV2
CASRGQGNQPQHF
TGTGCCAGCAGGGGACAGGGCAATCAGCCCCAGCATTTT
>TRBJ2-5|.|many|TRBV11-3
CASSLDHNSVETQYF
TGTGCCAGCAGCTTAGATCATAACAGCGTAGAGACCCAGTACTTC
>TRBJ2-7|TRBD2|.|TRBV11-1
CASSQTSGRGPYEQYF
TGTGCCAGCAGCCAAACTAGCGGGAGAGGGCCCTACGAGCAGTACTTC